Listed here are 12 T cell receptor beta chains from one sample, sequenced in a study of cytomegalovirus exposure and HLA in healthy donors (dated by TCRdb to about 2017). Libraries were constructed by the immunoSEQ multiplex PCR assay. For the multiplex PCR, a mixture combining 60 forward primers for TCR Vbeta segments and 13 reverse primers for TCR Jbeta segments was used. Not all clones reach the TCRdb copy of this immuneACCESS table, which keeps in-frame sequences only. Checked studies attribute under half of the gap to unresolved V genes and leave the rest unexplained. In this sample the table shows roughly 79,000 clones, around 76% of which occur a single time. Around 6.5% of the sample is held by the ten biggest clonotypes. Specimen: PBMCs. The receptors originated from a woman aged 45-65 years in good health and CMV-seropositive.

The V call is TRBV9, the J call TRBJ2-1; TRBD2 matches at 12 bases. The CDR3 consists of 16 residues. V lost 5 bases and J lost 0; bases outside the gene matches: 3. Per germline, CDR1 SGDLS and CDR2 YYNGEE. CDR3: CASSATSGSSYNEQFF. The CDR3 DNA reads as TGTGCCAGCAGTGCGACTAGCGGGAGCTCCTACAATGAGCAGTTCTTC.

This clone was found a few times. The V gene is TRBV28, the J gene TRBJ1-5; no definite D call. The CDR3 runs to 13 residues. V lost 10 bases and J lost 4, with 14 bases in between. Germline-derived CDR1 and CDR2 are MDHEN and SYDVKM. In nucleotides, the CDR3 is TGTGCCACCTATCGCGGGGTTAATCAGCCCCAGCATTTT. It yields the protein CATYRGVNQPQHF.

The chain couples TRBV10-2 to TRBJ2-1; 7 bases line up with TRBD2. This CDR3 is 14 amino acids long. Germline V gene sequence: CDR1 WSHSY, CDR2 SAAADI. The V and J ends lost 8 bases and 2 bases, in that order; junction bases with no gene match: 6. CDR3 protein: CASRDSGPYNEQFF. For the CDR3, the DNA is TGCGCCAGCCGGGATAGCGGGCCCTACAATGAGCAGTTCTTC.

This clone showed up just a few times. V is TRBV29-1 and J is TRBJ1-1; D is undetermined. The germline V gene encodes CDR1 SQVTM and CDR2 ANQGSEA. CDR3 size: 13 residues. V was clipped by 4 bases and J by 5 bases, with 14 bases between them. As DNA, the CDR3 is TGCAGCGTTGGGCTGAGGGAGGGAACTGAAGCTTTCTTT. It encodes CSVGLREGTEAFF.

The V gene is TRBV6-5, the J gene TRBJ1-1; D remains unclear. From germline, CDR1 is MNHEY and CDR2 SVGAGI. The CDR3 has 14 residues. Trimming left V 4 bases short and J 0 bases short, with 9 bases between. CDR3 amino acids: CASSSNGMNTEAFF. CDR3 nucleotide sequence: TGTGCCAGCAGTTCGAACGGGATGAACACTGAAGCTTTCTTT.

The chain is built from TRBV5-6 and TRBJ1-2; perhaps TRBD1 as D (5 bases). V gave up 4 bases and J gave up 5 bases, with 18 bases separating them. The germline CDR1 and CDR2 sequences are SGHDT and YYEEEE. This CDR3 contains 15 residues. The CDR3 sequence is CASSRRAQEKYGYTF. The CDR3 nucleotides read TGTGCCAGCAGCAGACGAGCACAGGAGAAGTATGGCTACACCTTC.

CDR3 sequence reads: CASSLGQGDRTFF. In DNA, the CDR3 is TGTGCCAGCAGCTTAGGACAGGGGGATCGGACTTTCTTT. The genes are TRBV7-9 and TRBJ1-1; 9 bases match TRBD1. This CDR3 comprises 13 residues. J was trimmed by 12 bases and V by 1 base; bases with no gene match: 6. CDR1 and CDR2 from the germline V gene are SEHNR and FQNEAQ (reference sequence).

V gene TRBV5-4 combines with J gene TRBJ1-2; tentatively, D is TRBD1 (5 bases). This CDR3 is built from 14 residues. Germline V lookup: CDR1 SGHNT, CDR2 YYREEE (reference sequence). Trimming took off 0 bases at V and 3 bases at J, with 9 bases between the two ends. The CDR3 region has the DNA TGTGCCAGCAGCTTGGCGGGGGGATACTATGGCTACACCTTC. This sequence encodes CASSLAGGYYGYTF.

CDR3 DNA: TGTGCCAGCAGCCAGTCGGGACTAGCGGGACGAGAGACCCAGTACTTC. It encodes CASSQSGLAGRETQYF. V is TRBV5-4 and J is TRBJ2-5; 13 nucleotides line up with TRBD2. The CDR3 runs 16 residues. The germline gives CDR1 SGHNT, CDR2 YYREEE (reference sequence). Trimming cost V 4 bases and J 4 bases; bases outside gene matches: 7.

This clone occurred a few times. This chain joins TRBV13 and TRBJ2-7; TRBD2 aligns across 8 bases. Germline CDR1 PRHDT, CDR2 FYEKMQ (reference sequence). V shed 7 bases, J shed 2 bases, and the junction held 13 bases outside the gene matches. This CDR3 is built from 16 residues. For the CDR3, the DNA is TGTGCCAGCACCAGGTCCCTGGCGGGAGGTCCCTACGAGCAGTACTTC. Amino acid sequence: CASTRSLAGGPYEQYF.

This chain joins TRBV25-1 and TRBJ2-2; D possibly corresponds to TRBD2 (5 bases). Germline CDR1 MGHDK, CDR2 SYGVNS. This CDR3 is 13 amino acids long. V lost 6 bases and J lost 4, with 9 bases in between. The CDR3 is CASRGSFTGELFF. CDR3 DNA sequence: TGTGCCAGCAGGGGGAGTTTCACCGGGGAGCTGTTTTTT.

The chain has TRBV5-1 and TRBJ2-3; no definite D call. V dropped 3 bases and J dropped 0 bases, with 5 bases sitting between them. The length of the CDR3 is 13 residues. Germline-derived CDR1 and CDR2 are SGHRS and YFSETQ. The CDR3 nucleotides are TGCGCCAGCAGCTCCCCTAGCACAGATACGCAGTATTTT. Translating it yields CASSSPSTDTQYF.